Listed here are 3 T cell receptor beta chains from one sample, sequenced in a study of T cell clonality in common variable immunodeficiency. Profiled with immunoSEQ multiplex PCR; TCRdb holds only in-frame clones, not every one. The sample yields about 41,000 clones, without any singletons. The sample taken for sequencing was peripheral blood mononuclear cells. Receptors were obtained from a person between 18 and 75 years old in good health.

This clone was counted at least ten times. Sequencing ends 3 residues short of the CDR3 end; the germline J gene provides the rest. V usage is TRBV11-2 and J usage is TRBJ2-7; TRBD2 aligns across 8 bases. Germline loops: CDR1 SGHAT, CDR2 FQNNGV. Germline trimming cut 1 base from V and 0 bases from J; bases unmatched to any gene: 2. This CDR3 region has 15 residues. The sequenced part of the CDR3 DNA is TGTGCCAGCAGCTTAGTAGGGACTAGCTCCTACGAG. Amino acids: CASSLVGTSSYE. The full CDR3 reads CASSLVGTSSYEQYF.

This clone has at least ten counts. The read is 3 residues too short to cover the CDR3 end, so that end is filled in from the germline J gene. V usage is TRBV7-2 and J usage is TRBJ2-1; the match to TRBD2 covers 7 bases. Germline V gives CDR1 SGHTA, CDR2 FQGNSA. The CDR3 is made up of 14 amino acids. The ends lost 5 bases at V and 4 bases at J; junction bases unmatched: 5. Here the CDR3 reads CASSPLAAYNEQFF. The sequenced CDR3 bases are TGTGCCAGCAGCCCTCTAGCGGCTTACAATGAG.

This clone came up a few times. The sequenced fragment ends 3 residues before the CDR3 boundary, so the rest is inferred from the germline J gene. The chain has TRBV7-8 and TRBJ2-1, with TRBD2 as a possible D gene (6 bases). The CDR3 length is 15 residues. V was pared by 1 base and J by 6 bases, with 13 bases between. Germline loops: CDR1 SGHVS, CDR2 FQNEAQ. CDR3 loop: CASSLERVRVNEQFF. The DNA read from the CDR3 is TGTGCCAGCAGCTTAGAGCGGGTTAGGGTCAATGAG.